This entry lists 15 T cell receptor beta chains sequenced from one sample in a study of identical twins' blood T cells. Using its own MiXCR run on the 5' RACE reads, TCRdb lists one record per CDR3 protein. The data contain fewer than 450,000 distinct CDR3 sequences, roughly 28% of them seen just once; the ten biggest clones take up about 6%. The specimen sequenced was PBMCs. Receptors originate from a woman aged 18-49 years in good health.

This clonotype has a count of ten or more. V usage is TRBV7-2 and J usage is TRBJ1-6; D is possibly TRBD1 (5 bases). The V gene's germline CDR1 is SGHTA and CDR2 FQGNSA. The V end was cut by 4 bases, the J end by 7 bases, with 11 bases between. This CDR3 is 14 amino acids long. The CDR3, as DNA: TGTGCCAGCAGCTCCCGGGACGGAAATTCACCCCTCCACTTT. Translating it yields CASSSRDGNSPLHF.

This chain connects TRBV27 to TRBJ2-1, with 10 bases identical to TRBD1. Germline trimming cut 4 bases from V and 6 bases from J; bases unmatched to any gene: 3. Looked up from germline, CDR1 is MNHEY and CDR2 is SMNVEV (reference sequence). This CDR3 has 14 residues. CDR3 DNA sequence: TGTGCCAGCAGTTCCGGACAGGGGGTCAATGAGCAGTTCTTC. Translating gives CASSSGQGVNEQFF.

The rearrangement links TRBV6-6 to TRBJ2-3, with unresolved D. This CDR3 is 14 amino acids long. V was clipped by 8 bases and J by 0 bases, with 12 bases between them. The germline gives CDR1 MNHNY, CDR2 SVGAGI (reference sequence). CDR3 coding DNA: TGTGCCAGCCGTTGCGCGTCTAGCACAGATACGCAGTATTTT. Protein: CASRCASSTDTQYF.

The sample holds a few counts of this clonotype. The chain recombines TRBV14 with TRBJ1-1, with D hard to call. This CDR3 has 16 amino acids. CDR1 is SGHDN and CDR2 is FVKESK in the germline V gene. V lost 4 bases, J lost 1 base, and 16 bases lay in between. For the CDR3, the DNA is TGTGCCAGCAGCCCGTTAGGACGGACTTGGAACACTGAAGCTTTCTTT. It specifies CASSPLGRTWNTEAFF.

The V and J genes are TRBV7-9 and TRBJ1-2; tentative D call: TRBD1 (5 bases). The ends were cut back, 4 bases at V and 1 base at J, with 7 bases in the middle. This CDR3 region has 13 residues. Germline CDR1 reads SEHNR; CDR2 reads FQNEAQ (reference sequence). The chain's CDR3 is CASSYRNNYGYTF. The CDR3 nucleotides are TGTGCCAGCAGCTACAGGAATAACTATGGCTACACCTTC.

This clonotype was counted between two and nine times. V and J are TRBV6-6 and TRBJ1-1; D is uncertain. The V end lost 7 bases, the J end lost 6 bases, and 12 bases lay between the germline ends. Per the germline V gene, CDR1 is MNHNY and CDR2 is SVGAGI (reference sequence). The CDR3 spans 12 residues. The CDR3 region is CASNTEVAEAFF. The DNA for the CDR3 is TGTGCCAGCAATACAGAGGTTGCTGAAGCTTTCTTT.

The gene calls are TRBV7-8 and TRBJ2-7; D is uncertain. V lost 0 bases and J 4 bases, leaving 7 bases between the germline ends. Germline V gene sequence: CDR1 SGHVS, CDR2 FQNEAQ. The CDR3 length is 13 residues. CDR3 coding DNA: TGTGCCAGCAGCTTAGCACAAAAATACGAGCAGTACTTC. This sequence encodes CASSLAQKYEQYF.

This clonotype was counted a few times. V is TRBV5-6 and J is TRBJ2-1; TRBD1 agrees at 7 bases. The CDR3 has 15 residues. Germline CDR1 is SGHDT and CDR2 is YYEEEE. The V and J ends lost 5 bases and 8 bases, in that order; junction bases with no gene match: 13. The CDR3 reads CASSPGTDLSHEQFF. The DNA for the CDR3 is TGTGCCAGCAGTCCCGGGACAGACCTATCGCATGAGCAGTTCTTC.

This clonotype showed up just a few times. CDR3 in amino acids: CASSIDGTAYGYTF. CDR3 coding DNA: TGTGCCAGTAGTATAGATGGGACGGCCTATGGCTACACCTTC. V is TRBV19 and J is TRBJ1-2; D may be TRBD1 (5 bases). Trimming shortened V by 0 bases and J by 4 bases, and 9 bases separated the two germline ends. Germline values: CDR1 LNHDA, CDR2 SQIVND (reference sequence). The CDR3 covers 14 residues.

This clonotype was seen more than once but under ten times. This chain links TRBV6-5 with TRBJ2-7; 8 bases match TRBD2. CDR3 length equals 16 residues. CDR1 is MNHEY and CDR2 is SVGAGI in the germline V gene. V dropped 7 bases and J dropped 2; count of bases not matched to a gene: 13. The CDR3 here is CASKLLSGIRAYEQYF. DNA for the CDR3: TGTGCCAGCAAATTACTTAGCGGGATTAGGGCCTACGAGCAGTACTTC.

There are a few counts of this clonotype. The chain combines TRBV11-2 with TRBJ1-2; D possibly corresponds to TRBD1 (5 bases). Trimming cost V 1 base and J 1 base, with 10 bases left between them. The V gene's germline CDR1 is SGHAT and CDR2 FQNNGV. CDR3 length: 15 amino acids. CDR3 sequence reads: CASSLAGVVNYGYTF. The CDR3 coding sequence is TGTGCCAGCAGCTTAGCGGGGGTGGTTAACTATGGCTACACCTTC.

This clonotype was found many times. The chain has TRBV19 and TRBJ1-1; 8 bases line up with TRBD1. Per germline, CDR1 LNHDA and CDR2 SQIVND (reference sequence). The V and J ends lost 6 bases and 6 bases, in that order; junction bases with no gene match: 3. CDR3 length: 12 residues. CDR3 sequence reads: CASSLTGAEAFF. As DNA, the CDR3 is TGTGCCAGTAGCTTGACAGGGGCTGAAGCTTTCTTT.

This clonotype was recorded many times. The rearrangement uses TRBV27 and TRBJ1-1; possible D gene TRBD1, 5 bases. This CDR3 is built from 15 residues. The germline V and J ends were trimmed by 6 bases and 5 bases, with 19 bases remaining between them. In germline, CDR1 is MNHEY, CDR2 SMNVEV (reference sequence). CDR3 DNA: TGTGCCAGCAGCCCCTTTCGAAAGGGGAGAACTGAAGCTTTCTTT. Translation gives CASSPFRKGRTEAFF.

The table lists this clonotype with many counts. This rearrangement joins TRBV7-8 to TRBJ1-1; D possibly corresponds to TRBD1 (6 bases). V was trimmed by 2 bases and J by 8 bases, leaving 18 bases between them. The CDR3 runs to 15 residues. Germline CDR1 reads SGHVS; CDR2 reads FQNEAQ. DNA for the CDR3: TGTGCCAGCAGCTTATACAATTTGCCCGGGACAGAAGCTTTCTTT. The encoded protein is CASSLYNLPGTEAFF.

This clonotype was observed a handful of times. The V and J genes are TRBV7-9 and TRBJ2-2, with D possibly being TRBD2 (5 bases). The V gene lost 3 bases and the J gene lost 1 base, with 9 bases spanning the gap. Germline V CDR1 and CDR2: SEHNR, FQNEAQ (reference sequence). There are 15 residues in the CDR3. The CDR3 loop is CASSFRRENTGELFF. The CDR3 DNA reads TGTGCCAGCAGCTTTCGCCGGGAGAACACCGGGGAGCTGTTTTTT.